One sample yielded the 15 T cell receptor beta chains listed below, sequenced in a study of cytomegalovirus exposure and HLA in healthy donors. It was with 60 Vbeta and 13 Jbeta primers that the PCR ran. Only in-frame clones appear in the TCRdb table, and some are missing; sequencing was by immunoSEQ multiplex PCR. Of some 90,000 clones detected, around 79% appear once; the ten largest clones hold approximately 14%. The specimen was PBMCs. The receptors here all came from an older woman in good health and CMV-seropositive.

The chain has TRBV7-3 and TRBJ2-7, with 7 bases that match TRBD1. V shed 4 bases, J shed 2 bases, and the junction held 5 bases outside the gene matches. The CDR3 contains 14 residues. Germline-derived CDR1 and CDR2 are SGHTA and FQGTGA. The CDR3 nucleotides are TGTGCCAGCAGCTACAGGGGTGGACCCTACGAGCAGTACTTC. Its protein product is CASSYRGGPYEQYF.

The rearrangement links TRBV7-2 to TRBJ1-4; D ambiguous. Germline V gene sequence: CDR1 SGHTA, CDR2 FQGNSA. Trimming stripped 5 bases from V and 8 bases from J, with 15 bases between. This CDR3 comprises 14 residues. CDR3 loop: CASSPRGDGEKLFF. As DNA, the CDR3 is TGTGCCAGCAGCCCACGGGGTGATGGAGAAAAACTGTTTTTT.

The chain joins TRBV4-2 to TRBJ2-2; TRBD2 agrees at 13 bases. Germline V CDR1 and CDR2: LGHNA, YNFKEQ. The CDR3 has 17 residues. The trim removed 4 bases at V and 2 bases at J, leaving 4 bases unmatched. The CDR3 DNA is TGTGCCAGCAGCCGCCGGACTAGCGGGGGAAACACCGGGGAGCTGTTTTTT. Translating gives CASSRRTSGGNTGELFF.

V gene TRBV6-5 combines with J gene TRBJ2-7, with TRBD1 matching over 8 bases. Germline V gives CDR1 MNHEY, CDR2 SVGAGI. This CDR3 comprises 13 residues. V shed 4 bases and J 4 bases; nucleotides not matched to a gene: 3. The CDR3 coding sequence is TGTGCCAGCAGTTGGGGACAGGTTTACGAGCAGTACTTC. Protein: CASSWGQVYEQYF.

The rearrangement uses TRBV15 and TRBJ1-2; 7 positions match TRBD1. The CDR3 totals 18 residues. Germline CDR1 is LNHNV and CDR2 is YYDKDF (reference sequence). The V and J ends lost 3 bases and 0 bases, in that order; junction bases with no gene match: 13. The CDR3 protein is CATSRDYRGVVSNYGYTF. In DNA, the CDR3 is TGTGCCACCAGCAGGGATTACAGGGGAGTGGTGTCTAACTATGGCTACACCTTC.

Comments on this clone: One end of the junction is discordant with germline, which a read error may explain. The chain combines TRBV7-6 with TRBJ2-2; maybe TRBD2 (7 bases). CDR1 SGHVS and CDR2 FNYEAQ come from the germline V gene. The CDR3 loop spans 18 amino acids. The CDR3 DNA is TGTGCCAGCAGCGCTCGAGGGGGGGGAGGTACGAACGCCGGGGAGCTGTTTTTT. This gives the protein CASSARGGGGTNAGELFF.

The chain combines TRBV19 with TRBJ2-1, with 8 bases fitting TRBD2. The CDR3 runs 14 residues. V lost 3 bases to trimming and J lost 7 bases; unmatched junction nucleotides: 5. Germline V lookup: CDR1 LNHDA, CDR2 SQIVND (reference sequence). The CDR3 coding sequence is TGTGCCAGTAGTATGGGGGGCGGGAGGAATGAGCAGTTCTTC. This sequence encodes CASSMGGGRNEQFF.

The sample holds a few counts of this clone. V usage is TRBV10-3 and J usage is TRBJ2-1; 10 nucleotides match TRBD2. Germline loops: CDR1 ENHRY, CDR2 SYGVKD. The J segment lost 8 bases and the V segment lost 4 bases, leaving 8 bases of the junction unmatched. This CDR3 region has 15 residues. DNA of the CDR3: TGTGCCATCAGTGGGGCGTCAGCGGGAGGGGATGAGCAGTTCTTC. It yields the protein CAISGASAGGDEQFF.

V is TRBV15 and J is TRBJ2-3, with D unclear. V was shortened by 3 bases and J by 2 bases, with 12 bases between the two germline ends. The CDR3 contains 15 residues. The germline V gene encodes CDR1 LNHNV and CDR2 YYDKDF (reference sequence). The CDR3 protein is CATSRGRDTTDTQYF. CDR3 in DNA: TGTGCCACCAGCAGGGGCCGTGATACCACAGATACGCAGTATTTT.

The rearrangement uses TRBV9 and TRBJ2-7; TRBD2 matches 10 bases. Looked up from germline, CDR1 is SGDLS and CDR2 is YYNGEE. CDR3 length: 16 residues. The V segment lost 0 bases and the J segment 5 bases; nucleotides outside the gene matches: 8. The CDR3 sequence: CASSVGDSGRRHEQYF. The CDR3 bases are TGTGCCAGCAGCGTAGGTGATAGCGGGAGGCGCCACGAGCAGTACTTC.

The chain joins TRBV7-9 to TRBJ1-2; 7 bases are a match to TRBD1. V lost 1 base to trimming and J lost 8 bases; unmatched junction nucleotides: 7. The germline V gene encodes CDR1 SEHNR and CDR2 FQNEAQ (reference sequence). The length of the CDR3 is 14 residues. This CDR3 is CASSLGRTGGGYTF. DNA of the CDR3: TGTGCCAGCAGCTTAGGAAGGACAGGCGGCGGCTACACCTTC.

This clone came up a few times. The rearrangement uses TRBV4-2 and TRBJ2-6; no definite D call. CDR1 and CDR2 from the germline V gene are LGHNA and YNFKEQ. Trimming took 4 bases from V and 4 from J, leaving 8 bases between them. The CDR3 consists of 14 residues. This CDR3 reads CASSPSRGANVLTF. CDR3 in DNA: TGTGCCAGCAGCCCCTCGCGGGGGGCCAACGTCCTGACTTTC.

The V call is TRBV27, the J call TRBJ1-5; 7 positions agree with TRBD1. Germline V lookup: CDR1 MNHEY, CDR2 SMNVEV (reference sequence). The CDR3 has 15 residues. With 6 bases clipped from V and 0 bases from J, the junction kept 5 bases outside the gene matches. CDR3 nucleotides: TGTGCCAGCAGGGGCAGGGGGTATAGCAATCAGCCCCAGCATTTT. Translated: CASRGRGYSNQPQHF.

This clone was seen once. This chain connects TRBV12-5 to TRBJ2-2; TRBD2 matches at 7 bases. The V gene end was trimmed by 3 bases and the J gene end by 2 bases; junction bases not matched to a gene: 9. CDR1 and CDR2 (germline): LGHNT, FRNRAP. The CDR3 sequence is 17 residues long. This chain's CDR3 is CASGLPSTSANTGELFF. The CDR3 nucleotides are TGTGCTAGTGGTTTACCCAGTACTAGCGCCAACACCGGGGAGCTGTTTTTT.

This chain joins TRBV19 and TRBJ2-5; TRBD2 might be the D (5 bases). The CDR3 has 13 residues. Germline CDR1 is LNHDA and CDR2 is SQIVND (reference sequence). Between the trimmed V and J ends, which lost 6 bases and 3 bases, there was a span of 11 bases. As DNA, the CDR3 is TGTGCCAGTAGCTCACTAGAAAAAGAGACCCAGTACTTC. Amino acid sequence: CASSSLEKETQYF.